This record concerns one TCR beta chain sequence. A linear amplification protocol produced the TCR libraries from 400 to 550 ng of total RNA. TCRdb passed the reads through MiXCR, listing each CDR3 protein once. This sample has about 180,000 distinct CDR3 sequences; around three quarters occur once, and the top ten carry less than 2.5%. These data come from a study of healthy donors' naive CD4 and CD8 T cells. Germline loops: CDR1 SGHDT, CDR2 YYEEEE. V shed 4 bases and J 7 bases; nucleotides not matched to a gene: 9. CDR3 length: 14 amino acids. Sample: naive CD4+ and CD8+ T cells sorted from blood, pooled from several donors. The rearrangement uses TRBV5-6 and TRBJ1-2, with 8 bases lining up with TRBD1. This receptor was obtained from a pool of human donors in good health; the sample pools cells from several healthy donors. CDR3 sequence: CASSRTGQGLGYTF. The CDR3 DNA sequence: TGTGCCAGCAGCCGTACCGGACAGGGCCTTGGCTACACCTTC. Drawing the rest from reference TRBV5-6 and TRBJ1-2, the complete variable domain is DAGVTQSPTHLIKTRGQQVTLRCSPKSGHDTVSWYQQALGQGPQFIFQYYEEEERQRGNFPDRFSGHQFPNYSSELNVNALLLGDSALYLCASSRTGQGLGYTFGSGTRLTVV.